This TCR beta chain comes out of a study of T cells in Graves' hyperthyroidism and ophthalmopathy. On the study more broadly: Peripheral blood was collected at initial diagnosis, before any treatment.

Study-level results: In the blood, most expanded thyroid clonotypes above 0.001 appeared as well.

The V and J ends lost 1 base and 6 bases respectively, with 5 bases between them. This CDR3 region has 12 residues. CDR1 MNHEY and CDR2 SMNVEV come from the germline V gene (reference sequence). Patients having uncontrolled infection, another autoimmune disease, pregnancy or lactation were not included. Template material for amplifying TCR beta CDR3 regions consisted of RNA transcripts. First-round RT-PCR with HTBI primers amplified the TCR CDR3 region. TCRdb re-analysed the multiplex PCR reads in MiXCR, keeping a single row per CDR3 protein. The sample lists approximately 360,000 distinct CDR3 sequences, approximately 25% occurring once. As concerns this clonotype: The target antigen is unknown.

The sequencing input was blood. This chain uses TRBV27 with TRBJ2-3, with D possibly called TRBD1 or TRBD2 (5 bases each). The receptor's source is a man aged 50 or older with Graves' hyperthyroidism. This chain's CDR3 is CASSLWGDTQYF. The CDR3 DNA is TGTGCCAGCAGTTTATGGGGGGATACGCAGTATTTT.